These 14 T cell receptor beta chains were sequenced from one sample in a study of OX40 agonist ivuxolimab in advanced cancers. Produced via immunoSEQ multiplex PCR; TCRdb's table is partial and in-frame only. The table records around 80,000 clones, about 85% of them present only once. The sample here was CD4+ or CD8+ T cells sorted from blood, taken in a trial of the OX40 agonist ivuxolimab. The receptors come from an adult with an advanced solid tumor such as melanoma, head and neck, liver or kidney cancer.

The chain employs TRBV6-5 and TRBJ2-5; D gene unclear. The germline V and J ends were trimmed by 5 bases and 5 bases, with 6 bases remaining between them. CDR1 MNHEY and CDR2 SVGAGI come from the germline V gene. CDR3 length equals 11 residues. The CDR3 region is CASSLRETQYF. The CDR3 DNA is TGTGCCAGCAGTCTGAGGGAGACCCAGTACTTC.

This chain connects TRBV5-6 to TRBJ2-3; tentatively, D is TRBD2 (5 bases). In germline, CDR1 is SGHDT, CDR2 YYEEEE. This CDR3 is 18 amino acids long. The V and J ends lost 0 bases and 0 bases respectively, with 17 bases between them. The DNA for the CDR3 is TGTGCCAGCAGCTTGGCCCGCGACATACCGGGGAGCACAGATACGCAGTATTTT. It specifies CASSLARDIPGSTDTQYF.

Written as DNA, the CDR3 is TGTGCCAGCAGCTTAGTAGTCGGGGGGAATGAGCAGTTCTTC. Protein product: CASSLVVGGNEQFF. This chain links TRBV7-2 with TRBJ2-1, with 7 bases that match TRBD2. CDR3 length equals 14 residues. Losses at the gene ends were 1 base for V and 7 bases for J; bases not matched to a gene: 4. Germline V CDR1 and CDR2: SGHTA, FQGNSA. The entire variable domain, with the rest obtained from reference TRBV7-2 and TRBJ2-1, is as follows: GAGVSQSPSNKVTEKGKDVELRCDPISGHTALYWYRQSLGQGLEFLIYFQGNSAPDKSGLPSDRFSAERTGGSVSTLTIQRTQQEDSAVYLCASSLVVGGNEQFFGPGTRLTVL.

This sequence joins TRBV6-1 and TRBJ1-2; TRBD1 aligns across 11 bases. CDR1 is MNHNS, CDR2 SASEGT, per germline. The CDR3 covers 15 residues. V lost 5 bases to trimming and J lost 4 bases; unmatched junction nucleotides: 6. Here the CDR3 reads CASSFTGTGGYGYTF. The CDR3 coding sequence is TGTGCCAGCAGTTTCACCGGGACAGGGGGCTATGGCTACACCTTC.

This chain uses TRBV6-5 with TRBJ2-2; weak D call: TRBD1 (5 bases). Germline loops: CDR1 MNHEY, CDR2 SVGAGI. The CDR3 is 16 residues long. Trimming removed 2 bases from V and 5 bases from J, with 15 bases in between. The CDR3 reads CASSYPMGRLTGELFF. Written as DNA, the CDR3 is TGTGCCAGCAGTTACCCGATGGGGCGATTAACCGGGGAGCTGTTTTTT.

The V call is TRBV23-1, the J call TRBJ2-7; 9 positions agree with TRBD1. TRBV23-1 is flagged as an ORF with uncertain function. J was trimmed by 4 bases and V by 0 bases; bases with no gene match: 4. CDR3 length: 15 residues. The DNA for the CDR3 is TGCGCCAGCAGTCAATCTGACAGGGGGAGGTACGAGCAGTACTTC. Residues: CASSQSDRGRYEQYF.

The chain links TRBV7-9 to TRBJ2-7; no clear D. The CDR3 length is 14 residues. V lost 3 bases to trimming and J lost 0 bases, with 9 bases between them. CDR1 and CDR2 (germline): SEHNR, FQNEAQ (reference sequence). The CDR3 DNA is TGTGCCAGCAGCTTTATCTACACCTCCTACGAGCAGTACTTC. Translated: CASSFIYTSYEQYF.

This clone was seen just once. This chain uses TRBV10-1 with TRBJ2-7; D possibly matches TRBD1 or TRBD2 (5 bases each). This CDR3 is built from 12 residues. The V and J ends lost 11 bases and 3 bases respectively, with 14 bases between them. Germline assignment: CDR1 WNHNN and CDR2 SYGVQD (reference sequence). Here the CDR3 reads CARRDGNYEQYF. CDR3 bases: TGCGCCCGTCGGGACGGCAACTACGAGCAGTACTTC.

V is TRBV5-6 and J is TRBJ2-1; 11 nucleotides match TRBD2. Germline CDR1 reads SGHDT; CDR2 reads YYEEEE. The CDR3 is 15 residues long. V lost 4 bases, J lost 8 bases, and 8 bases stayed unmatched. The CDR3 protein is CASSRGGLAVDEQFF. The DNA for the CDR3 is TGTGCCAGCAGCCGAGGGGGACTAGCGGTAGATGAGCAGTTCTTC.

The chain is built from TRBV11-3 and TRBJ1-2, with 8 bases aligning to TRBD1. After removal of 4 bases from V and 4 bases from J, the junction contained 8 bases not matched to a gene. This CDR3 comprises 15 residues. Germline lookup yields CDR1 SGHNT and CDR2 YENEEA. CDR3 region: CASSSPDREAYGYTF. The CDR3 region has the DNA TGTGCCAGCAGCTCGCCGGACAGGGAGGCCTATGGCTACACCTTC.

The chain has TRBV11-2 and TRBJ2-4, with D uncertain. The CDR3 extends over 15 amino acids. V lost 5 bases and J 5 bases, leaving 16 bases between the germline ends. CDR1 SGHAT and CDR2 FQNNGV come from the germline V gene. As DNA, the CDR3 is TGTGCCAGCAGCCCGAGGTGGCACCAGGAAAACATTCAGTACTTC. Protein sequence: CASSPRWHQENIQYF.

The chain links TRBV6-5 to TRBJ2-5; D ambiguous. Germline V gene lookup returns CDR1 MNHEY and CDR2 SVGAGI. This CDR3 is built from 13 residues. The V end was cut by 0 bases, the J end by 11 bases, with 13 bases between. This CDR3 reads CASSYSPGRAQYF. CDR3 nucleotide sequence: TGTGCCAGCAGTTACTCCCCCGGGCGAGCGCAGTACTTC.

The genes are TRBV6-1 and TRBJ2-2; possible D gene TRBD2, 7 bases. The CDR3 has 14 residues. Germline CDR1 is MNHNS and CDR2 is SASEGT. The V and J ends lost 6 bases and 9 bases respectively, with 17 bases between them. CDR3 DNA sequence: TGTGCCAGCAGGGGAGGGACAACCCTTAGGGAGCTGTTTTTT. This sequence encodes CASRGGTTLRELFF.

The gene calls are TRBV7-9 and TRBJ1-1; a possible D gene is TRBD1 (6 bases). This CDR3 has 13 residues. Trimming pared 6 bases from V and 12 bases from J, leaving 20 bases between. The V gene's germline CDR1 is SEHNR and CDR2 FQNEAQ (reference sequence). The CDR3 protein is CASSIGTITDTFF. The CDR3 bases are TGTGCCAGCAGTATCGGGACAATCACAGATACTTTCTTT.